This T cell receptor (beta chain) appears in the sequencing data of a study of human T cells and chemical hapten exposure (dated by TCRdb to about 2021). In terms of the full investigation: For sensitization, 2% DPC in acetone was applied to a roughly 2 cm by roughly 2 cm area of upper inner arm skin. Patient blood was sampled pre-sensitization (week 0) and at 2, 6 and about 24 weeks after DPC sensitization. Patch tests used Finn chambers with 0.01% DPC on the upper back, scored after 6 days by International Contact Dermatitis Research Group standards. Throughout the study period of around 24 weeks, patients also received therapeutic DPC doses to the scalp every week. Nearly 30 alopecia patients provided blood for TCR sequencing at one to four time points (pre-sensitization, 2, 6 and 24 weeks). The libraries were sequenced as a pool, and the TCR yield per sample differed mostly because of small variations in library volumes within the pool. The mostly female patient cohort included alopecia areata with under or over 50% scalp involvement, alopecia totalis and alopecia universalis. The study tracked peripheral blood TCR repertoire changes in vivo during primary and secondary sensitization to the hapten diphenylcyclopropenone (DPC) in alopecia patients.

There are a few counts of this clonotype. Its antigen remains undetermined. No much larger clone is present one base from it, and per-base qualities are unavailable. The method was RACE. TCRdb names NextSeq 500 as the instrument used. During library preparation, unique molecular identifiers were attached to individual cDNA molecules so that TCRs could be counted in a quantitative, reproducible way. From each blood RNA sample, both TCR alpha and TCR beta chains were sequenced. Per the original workflow: A median of about 87,000 TCRs per sample was observed, with a range of roughly 23,224 to 750,000. V, J and CDR3 annotation of the TCR reads was performed with the Decombinator software suite. To make PS versus PT1 abundance plots, every sample was subsampled to the same number of TCRs (28,000). Expanded TCRs were defined as absent before sensitization and observed at least eight times at the 2-week time point. TCRdb handled the public reads itself, with Q25 trimming in fastp and clone calling in MiXCR, and kept productive beta chains. Every entry covers one CDR3 protein and lists the most common genes and DNA from its rows. The V and J calls and clone size are TCRdb's, not the authors'. Recorded for this sample are roughly 100,000 distinct CDR3 sequences; 8% to 13% of them occurred a single time. Approximately 3.5% of the sample rests with the top ten.

What the work shows at the level of the full study, not this receptor alone: Expanded TCRs formed significantly more large CDR3 similarity clusters than pre-sensitization or healthy control sets, consistent with antigen-driven responses. The number of PT1 expanded TCRs positively correlated with patch test score, significant at thresholds 8, 16 and 32 but not 4. All patients had alopecia, a presumed autoimmune disease, so their immune response might differ from that of healthy individuals. After repeated subsampling, changes were observed in the strength of the expansion versus patch-test correlation and in the threshold at which the correlation became significant. DPC sensitization did not change the number of TCRs with a frequency above 1 in 1000, and there was no evidence of changes in global repertoire structure.

This sample's time point label indicates: patch test 1, 2 weeks after DPC sensitization. The intended sense of this specimen's treatment or condition label: therapeutic diphenylcyclopropenone sensitization with weekly scalp DPC. At every patch-test visit, the blood draw took place before the patch test was put on. To be eligible, patients had to be aged 18 to 70, diagnosed with alopecia and judged suitable for DPC therapy, while pregnant patients were excluded. Total RNA was extracted from unfractionated whole blood that had been collected in Tempus Blood RNA tubes. Between the V and J ends, shortened by 4 bases and 1 base respectively, the junction contains 14 bases. CDR1 and CDR2 are read off the germline V gene as MGHRA and YSYEKL. Including cysteine and phenylalanine, the CDR3 has 16 amino acids. The only DNA kept is the CDR3, 48 bases in frame from the first base.

This TCR came from a woman between 40 and 50 years old with alopecia areata. Some clones in this sample may be carry-over from other donors' samples. The material sequenced was whole blood, taken in connection with sensitization to the hapten diphenylcyclopropenone (DPC). The chain couples TRBV4-1 to TRBJ1-5; the D segment could be TRBD1, given 6 matching bases. DNA sequence: TGCGCCAGCAGCCCAGTCGAGGGGGGCAGCAATCAGCCCCAGCATTTT. It codes for CASSPVEGGSNQPQHF.